The 9 T cell receptor beta chains reported below all come from one sample, sequenced in a study of CD8+ T cells in alopecia areata. Extracted from the samples, RNA was reverse transcribed into cDNA to serve as the sequencing template. Some clones are missing from TCRdb's copy, which holds only in-frame ones; the method was immunoSEQ multiplex PCR. The sample yields about 100,000 clones, roughly three fifths seen once. Treatment of the sample: oral pan-JAK inhibitor, 5-10 mg twice daily. The specimen comprised CD8+ T cells sorted from blood, sampled around week 55, from a patient treated with tofacitinib. The receptors stem from a human donor with alopecia areata.

The genes are TRBV11-2 and TRBJ1-2; maybe TRBD1 (5 bases). CDR3 length equals 15 residues. CDR1 is SGHAT, CDR2 FQNNGV, per germline. Trimming cost V 5 bases and J 2 bases, with 15 bases left between them. CDR3 amino acids: CASSNAPGTNYGYTF. The CDR3 nucleotides read TGTGCCAGCAGCAATGCTCCCGGGACCAACTATGGCTACACCTTC.

The chain combines TRBV13 with TRBJ1-1, with D unclear. With 5 bases removed from V and 4 bases from J, the gap between germline ends came to 17 bases. This CDR3 region has 15 residues. Per the germline V gene, CDR1 is PRHDT and CDR2 is FYEKMQ (reference sequence). The CDR3 region is CASSTREQDGTEAFF. The DNA of the CDR3 is TGTGCCAGCAGCACCCGGGAGCAGGATGGCACTGAAGCTTTCTTT. Based on the CDR3 plus reference TRBV13 and TRBJ1-1, the full variable domain is AAGVIQSPRHLIKEKRETATLKCYPIPRHDTVYWYQQGPGQDPQFLISFYEKMQSDKGSIPDRFSAQQFSDYHSELNMSSLELGDSALYFCASSTREQDGTEAFFGQGTRLTVV.

The rearrangement links TRBV13 to TRBJ1-2; the D is unclear. The CDR3 length is 14 residues. Trimming stripped 0 bases from V and 8 bases from J, with 13 bases between. From germline, CDR1 is PRHDT and CDR2 FYEKMQ (reference sequence). The CDR3 nucleotides read TGTGCCAGCAGCTTAGGCCGACCAACGCGCGGCTACACCTTC. The encoded protein is CASSLGRPTRGYTF.

The rearrangement joins TRBV30 to TRBJ1-2; 7 bases match TRBD1. The CDR3 runs to 15 residues. CDR1 GTSNPN and CDR2 SVGIG come from the germline V gene (reference sequence). J lost 6 bases, V lost 5 bases, and 15 bases had no gene match. Here the CDR3 reads CAWGGLGRQGHGYTF. Written as DNA, the CDR3 is TGTGCCTGGGGGGGCCTTGGGAGACAGGGACATGGCTACACCTTC.

This clone was detected only a few times. The gene calls are TRBV5-6 and TRBJ2-5; D unclear. V shed 3 bases and J shed 4 bases, with 10 bases lying between them. This CDR3 is 13 amino acids long. Germline assignment: CDR1 SGHDT and CDR2 YYEEEE. CDR3 amino acids: CASSSMILETQYF. For the CDR3, the DNA is TGTGCCAGCAGCTCCATGATCTTAGAGACCCAGTACTTC.

This clone was seen at least ten times. Written as DNA, the CDR3 is TGTGCCAGCAGCCCCCGAACCCGAATACGGGGGGAGGATGGCTACACCTTC. Translating gives CASSPRTRIRGEDGYTF. The chain joins TRBV13 to TRBJ1-2; maybe TRBD1 (5 bases). V lost 5 bases and J lost 6, with 25 bases in between. The CDR3 loop spans 17 amino acids. Germline loops: CDR1 PRHDT, CDR2 FYEKMQ (reference sequence).

This chain connects TRBV29-1 to TRBJ2-5, with 8 bases aligning to TRBD1. The ends lost 7 bases at V and 9 bases at J; junction bases unmatched: 7. The germline CDR1 and CDR2 sequences are SQVTM and ANQGSEA. This CDR3 has 11 residues. The CDR3 is CSAFTQGAQYF. CDR3 coding DNA: TGCAGCGCCTTCACACAGGGGGCCCAGTACTTC.

The rearrangement uses TRBV6-1 and TRBJ2-7, with TRBD1 matching 10 bases. The V gene end was trimmed by 3 bases and the J gene end by 2 bases; junction bases not matched to a gene: 4. The CDR3 sequence is 15 residues long. The germline CDR1 and CDR2 sequences are MNHNS and SASEGT. CDR3 sequence: CASSETGTGAYEQYF. DNA of the CDR3: TGTGCCAGCAGTGAGACCGGGACAGGGGCCTACGAGCAGTACTTC.

For this clone: At one boundary the junction diverges from the germline segment, which might be a read error. As DNA, the CDR3 is TGTGCCAGCAGCTCCCGACAACAGGGCTGGGCTTTT. It yields the protein CASSSRQQGWAF. The chain is built from TRBV13 and TRBJ1-4; perhaps TRBD1 as D (6 bases). Germline loops: CDR1 PRHDT, CDR2 FYEKMQ (reference sequence). CDR3 size: 12 residues.